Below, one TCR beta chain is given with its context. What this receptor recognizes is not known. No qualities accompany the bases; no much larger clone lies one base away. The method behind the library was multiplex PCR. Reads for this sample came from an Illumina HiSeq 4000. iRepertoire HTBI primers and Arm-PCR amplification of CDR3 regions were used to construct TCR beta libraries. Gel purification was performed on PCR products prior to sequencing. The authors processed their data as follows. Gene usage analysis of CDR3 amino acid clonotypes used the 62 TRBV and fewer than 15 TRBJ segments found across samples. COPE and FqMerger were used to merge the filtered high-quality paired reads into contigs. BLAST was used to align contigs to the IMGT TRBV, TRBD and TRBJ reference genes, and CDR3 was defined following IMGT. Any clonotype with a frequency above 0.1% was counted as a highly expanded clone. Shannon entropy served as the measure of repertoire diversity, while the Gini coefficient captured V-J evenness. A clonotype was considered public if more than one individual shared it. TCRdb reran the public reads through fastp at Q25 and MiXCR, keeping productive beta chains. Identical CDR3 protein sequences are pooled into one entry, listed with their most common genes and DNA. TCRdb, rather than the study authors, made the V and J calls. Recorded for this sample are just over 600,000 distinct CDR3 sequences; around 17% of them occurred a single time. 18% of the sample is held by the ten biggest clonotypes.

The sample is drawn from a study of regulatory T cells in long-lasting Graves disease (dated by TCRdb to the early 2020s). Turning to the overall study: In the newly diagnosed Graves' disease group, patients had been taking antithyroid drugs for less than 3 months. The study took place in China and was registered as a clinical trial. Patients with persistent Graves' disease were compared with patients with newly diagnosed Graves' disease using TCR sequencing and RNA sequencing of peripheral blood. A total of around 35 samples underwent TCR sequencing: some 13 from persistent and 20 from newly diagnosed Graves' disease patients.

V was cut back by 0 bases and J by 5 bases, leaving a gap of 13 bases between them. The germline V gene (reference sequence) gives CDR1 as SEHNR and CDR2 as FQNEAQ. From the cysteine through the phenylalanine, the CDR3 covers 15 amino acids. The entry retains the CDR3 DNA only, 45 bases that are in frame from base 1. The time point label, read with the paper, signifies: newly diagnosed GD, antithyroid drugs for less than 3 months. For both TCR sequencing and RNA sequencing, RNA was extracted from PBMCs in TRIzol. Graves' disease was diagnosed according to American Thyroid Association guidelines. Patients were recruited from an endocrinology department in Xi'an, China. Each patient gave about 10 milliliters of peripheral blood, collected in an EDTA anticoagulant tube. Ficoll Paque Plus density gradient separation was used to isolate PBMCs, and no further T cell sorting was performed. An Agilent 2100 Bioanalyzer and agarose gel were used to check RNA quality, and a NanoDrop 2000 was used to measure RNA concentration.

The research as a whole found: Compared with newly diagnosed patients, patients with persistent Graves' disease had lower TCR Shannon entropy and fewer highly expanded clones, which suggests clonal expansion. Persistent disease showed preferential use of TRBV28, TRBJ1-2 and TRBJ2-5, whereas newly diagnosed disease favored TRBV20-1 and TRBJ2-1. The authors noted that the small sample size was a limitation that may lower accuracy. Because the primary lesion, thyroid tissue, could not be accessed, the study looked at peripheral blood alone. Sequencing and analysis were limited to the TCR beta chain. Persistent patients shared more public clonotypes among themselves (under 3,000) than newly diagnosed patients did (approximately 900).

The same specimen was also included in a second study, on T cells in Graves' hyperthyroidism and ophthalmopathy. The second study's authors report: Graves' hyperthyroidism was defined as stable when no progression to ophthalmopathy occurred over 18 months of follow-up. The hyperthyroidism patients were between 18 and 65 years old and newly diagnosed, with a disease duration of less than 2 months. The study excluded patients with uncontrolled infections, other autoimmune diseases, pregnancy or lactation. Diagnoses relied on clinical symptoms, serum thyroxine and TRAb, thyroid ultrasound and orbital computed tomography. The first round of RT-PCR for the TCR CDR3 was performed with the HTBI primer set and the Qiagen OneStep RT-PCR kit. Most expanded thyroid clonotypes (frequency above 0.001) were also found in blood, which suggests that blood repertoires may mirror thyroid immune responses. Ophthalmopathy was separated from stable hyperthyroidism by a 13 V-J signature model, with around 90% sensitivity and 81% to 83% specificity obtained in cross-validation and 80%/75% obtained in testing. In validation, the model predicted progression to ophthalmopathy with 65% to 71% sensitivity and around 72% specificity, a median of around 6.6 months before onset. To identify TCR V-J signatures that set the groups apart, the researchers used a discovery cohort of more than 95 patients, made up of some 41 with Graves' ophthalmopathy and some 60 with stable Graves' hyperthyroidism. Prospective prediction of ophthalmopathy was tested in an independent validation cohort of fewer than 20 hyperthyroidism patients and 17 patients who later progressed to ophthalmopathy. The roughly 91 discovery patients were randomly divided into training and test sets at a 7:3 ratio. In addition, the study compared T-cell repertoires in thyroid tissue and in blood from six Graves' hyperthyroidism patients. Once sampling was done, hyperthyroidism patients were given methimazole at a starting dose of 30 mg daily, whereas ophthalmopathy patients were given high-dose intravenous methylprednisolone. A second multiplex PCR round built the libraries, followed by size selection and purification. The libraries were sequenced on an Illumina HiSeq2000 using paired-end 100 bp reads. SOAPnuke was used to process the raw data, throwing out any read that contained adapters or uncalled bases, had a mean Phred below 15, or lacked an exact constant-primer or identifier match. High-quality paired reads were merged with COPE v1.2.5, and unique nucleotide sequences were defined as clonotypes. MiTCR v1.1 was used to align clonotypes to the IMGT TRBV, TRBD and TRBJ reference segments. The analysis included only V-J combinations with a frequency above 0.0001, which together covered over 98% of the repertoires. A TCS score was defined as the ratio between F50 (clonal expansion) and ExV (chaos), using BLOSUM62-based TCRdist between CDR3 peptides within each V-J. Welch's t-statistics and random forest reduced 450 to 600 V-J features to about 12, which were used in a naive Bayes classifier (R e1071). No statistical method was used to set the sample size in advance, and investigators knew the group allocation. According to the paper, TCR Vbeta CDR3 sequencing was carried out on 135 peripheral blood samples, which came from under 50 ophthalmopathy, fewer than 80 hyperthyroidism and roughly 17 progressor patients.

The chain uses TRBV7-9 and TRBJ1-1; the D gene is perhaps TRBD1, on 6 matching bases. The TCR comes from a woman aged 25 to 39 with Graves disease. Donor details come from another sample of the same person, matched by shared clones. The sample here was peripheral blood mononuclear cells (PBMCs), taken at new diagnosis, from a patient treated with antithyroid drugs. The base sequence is TGTGCCAGCAGCTTAGCCCTAACAGGGTTAACTGAAGCTTTCTTT. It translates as CASSLALTGLTEAFF.